The 26 T cell receptor beta chains given below trace back to one sample, sequenced in a study of T cell clonality in common variable immunodeficiency. The data were produced by immunoSEQ multiplex PCR, yet TCRdb's version contains in-frame clones alone and is incomplete. The sample presents 40,000 to 45,000 clones, none singletons. Sequencing input: peripheral blood mononuclear cells. The receptors stem from a person aged 18-70 years in good health.

This clone appeared a few times. The read terminates 3 residues before the CDR3 end, so the remaining end is supplied by the germline J gene. V gene TRBV18 combines with J gene TRBJ2-2, with 7 bases aligning to TRBD1. This CDR3 is built from 14 residues. The germline V gene has CDR1 KGHSH and CDR2 LQKENI. CDR3 in amino acids: CASSPGQTNEKLFF. CDR3 DNA (partial): TGTGCCAGCTCACCGGGACAGACTAATGAAAAG.

This clone was seen at least ten times. The missing CDR3 end, 3 residues past where the read stops, is filled in from the germline J gene. The chain joins TRBV4-1 to TRBJ1-1; D perhaps matches TRBD1 (6 bases). The V end was cut by 5 bases, the J end by 0 bases, with 16 bases between. The CDR3 is 16 amino acids. The germline V gene has CDR1 MGHRA and CDR2 YSYEKL. The CDR3 loop reads CASSEKTGGLNTEAFF. The DNA read from the CDR3 is TGCGCCAGCAGCGAAAAGACGGGGGGCTTGAACACTGAA.

This clone showed up many times. The CDR3 is CASLQSGGNEQFF. CDR3 DNA (partial): TGTGCCAGTCTTCAAAGCGGCGGAAATGAG. The V and J genes are TRBV11-2 and TRBJ2-1, with a possible D match to TRBD2 (5 bases). The read ends 3 residues before the CDR3 terminus; that terminus is restored from the germline J gene. Germline V lookup: CDR1 SGHAT, CDR2 FQNNGV. The CDR3 runs 13 residues. V was cut by 9 bases and J by 7 bases, with 16 bases left in between. The entire variable domain, with the rest obtained from reference TRBV11-2 and TRBJ2-1, is as follows: EAGVAQSPRYKIIEKRQSVAFWCNPISGHATLYWYQQILGQGPKLLIQFQNNGVVDDSQLPKDRFSAERLKGVDSTLKIQPAKLEDSAVYLCASLQSGGNEQFFGPGTRLTVL.

In its sample, this clone was seen many times. The read stops 3 residues short of the end of the CDR3; the missing end is completed from the germline J gene. This rearrangement joins TRBV29-1 to TRBJ2-1, with 10 bases that match TRBD2. V lost 7 bases, J lost 7 bases, and 13 bases stayed unmatched. Germline loops: CDR1 SQVTM, CDR2 ANQGSEA. The CDR3 is 15 residues long. The part of the CDR3 DNA that was read is TGCAGCGCCTCGAGGGCTAGCGGGAGAAGTAATGAG. Amino acids: CSASRASGRSNE. The whole CDR3 region reads CSASRASGRSNEQFF.

This clone showed up many times. The CDR3 extends 3 residues past the end of the read, so its final part is completed from the germline J gene. This rearrangement joins TRBV7-9 to TRBJ1-3, with D unclear. CDR3 length equals 14 residues. Germline V CDR1 and CDR2: SEHNR, FQNEAQ (reference sequence). V lost 4 bases and J lost 3, with 10 bases in between. The DNA read from the CDR3 is TGTGCCAGCAGCTACCCCGGGGTTGGAAACACC. Its translation is CASSYPGVGNT. The full CDR3 protein is CASSYPGVGNTIYF.

There are many counts of this clone. From the germline J gene comes the end of the CDR3, since the read stops 3 residues before it. V usage is TRBV5-1 and J usage is TRBJ2-5, with 13 nucleotides matching TRBD2. J was trimmed by 2 bases and V by 5 bases; bases with no gene match: 9. Germline V gene lookup returns CDR1 SGHRS and CDR2 YFSETQ. The CDR3 contains 17 residues. Here the CDR3 reads CASRLLAGGLLQETQYF. CDR3 bases read: TGCGCCAGCAGGCTACTAGCGGGGGGGCTCTTACAAGAGACC.

This clone was observed many times. The read terminates 3 residues before the CDR3 end, so the remaining end is supplied by the germline J gene. This chain joins TRBV6-4 and TRBJ2-3; no definite D call. Per germline, CDR1 MRHNA and CDR2 SNTAGT. Trimming took off 4 bases at V and 2 bases at J, with 13 bases between the two ends. This CDR3 contains 15 residues. The CDR3 bases that were read are TGTGCCAGCAGTGTTTCGCCAGGCACCACAGATACG. Translated, it gives CASSVSPGTTDT. The full CDR3 protein is CASSVSPGTTDTQYF.

A remark on this clone: The read ends 3 residues early relative to the CDR3; the germline J gene fills the gap. This chain uses TRBV6-1 with TRBJ2-7; D gene ambiguous. CDR1 and CDR2 from the germline V gene are MNHNS and SASEGT. The CDR3 consists of 14 residues. V lost 3 bases, J lost 1 base, and 10 bases lay in between. The DNA read from the CDR3 is TGTGCCAGCAGTGAGTCCAGGAGATCCTACGAG. This gives the protein CASSESRRSYE. The full CDR3 protein reads CASSESRRSYEQYF.

This clone was seen many times. The read comes to an end 3 residues before the CDR3 does, leaving the germline J gene to fill in the end. J is TRBJ2-3 and V is TRBV20-1; 10 bases fit TRBD2. This CDR3 contains 17 residues. CDR1 is DFQATT, CDR2 SNEGSKA, per germline (reference sequence). V was pared by 3 bases and J by 2 bases, with 11 bases of the junction left unmatched. The CDR3 loop is CSASPPASGSATDTQYF. The sequenced part of the CDR3 DNA is TGCAGTGCTAGCCCGCCGGCTAGCGGGAGTGCCACAGATACG.

This clone has a count of ten or more. Compared with germline, one end of the junction differs, possibly owing to a read error. The read ends 3 residues early relative to the CDR3; the germline J gene fills the gap. V and J are TRBV12-3 or TRBV12-4 and TRBJ2-7, with 10 bases lining up with TRBD1. CDR3 length: 15 residues. The DNA read from the CDR3 is TGTGCCAGCAGGTTAGCGACAGGGGGCCCTTACGAG. This encodes CASRLATGGPYE. The complete CDR3 sequence is CASRLATGGPYEQYF.

This clone has at least ten counts. The CDR3 goes on 3 residues after the read ends, and that part is filled in from the germline J gene. The rearrangement joins TRBV20-1 to TRBJ2-5; TRBD1 is a possible D gene (6 bases). Between the trimmed V and J ends, which lost 0 bases and 7 bases, there was a span of 18 bases. There are 15 residues in the CDR3. Germline-derived CDR1 and CDR2 are DFQATT and SNEGSKA (reference sequence). CDR3 DNA, as far as it was read: TGCAGTGCTAGAGATAAACCCCTTTCCAGGGGGACC. This encodes CSARDKPLSRGT. The whole CDR3 sequence reads CSARDKPLSRGTQYF.

This clone was recorded at least ten times. The CDR3 end falls 3 residues outside the read, so it is completed with the germline J gene. The chain combines TRBV18 with TRBJ2-7; D is perhaps TRBD1 (5 bases). From germline, CDR1 is KGHSH and CDR2 LQKENI. The V end was cut by 3 bases, the J end by 0 bases, with 6 bases between. The length of the CDR3 is 13 residues. This chain's CDR3 is CASSPDSSYEQYF. CDR3 bases read: TGTGCCAGCTCACCCGACAGCTCCTACGAG.

Concerning this clone: The read ends 3 residues early relative to the CDR3; the germline J gene fills the gap. V gene TRBV5-1 combines with J gene TRBJ1-2, with D perhaps TRBD1 (5 bases). Germline CDR1 reads SGHRS; CDR2 reads YFSETQ. The CDR3 extends over 15 amino acids. CDR3 bases read: TGCGCCAGCAGCTGGGGGGTGGGTCCCCAAGAGACC. As protein: CASSWGVGPQET. In full, the CDR3 is CASSWGVGPQETYTF.

This clone was seen ten or more times. CDR3 DNA (partial): TGTGCCAGCTCACCACTCGACGGGGGGCTGGGCACCGGGGAG. The encoded protein is CASSPLDGGLGTGE. The entire CDR3 protein reads CASSPLDGGLGTGELFF. J is TRBJ2-2 and V is TRBV18, with D perhaps TRBD2 (7 bases). Read coverage stops 3 residues before the CDR3 terminus; the germline J gene supplies the remainder. From germline, CDR1 is KGHSH and CDR2 LQKENI. V lost 1 base and J lost 4, with 16 bases in between. The CDR3 runs to 17 residues. The full variable domain, with the rest looked up from reference TRBV18 and TRBJ2-2, is NAGVMQNPRHLVRRRGQEARLRCSPMKGHSHVYWYRQLPEEGLKFMVYLQKENIIDESGMPKERFSAEFPKEGPSILRIQQVVRGDSAAYFCASSPLDGGLGTGELFFGEGSRLTVL.

In this sample, this clone turned up many times. The read terminates 3 residues before the CDR3 end, so the remaining end is supplied by the germline J gene. The chain employs TRBV18 and TRBJ2-1; no firm D call. The CDR3 length is 13 residues. The V gene lost 2 bases and the J gene lost 5 bases, with 7 bases spanning the gap. The germline V gene encodes CDR1 KGHSH and CDR2 LQKENI. Partial CDR3 DNA: TGTGCCAGCTCACCAATAGCAAACAATGAG. Residues: CASSPIANNE. The CDR3 as a whole reads CASSPIANNEQFF.

This clone was detected ten times or more. Sequencing ends 3 residues short of the CDR3 end; the germline J gene provides the rest. This chain links TRBV10-3 with TRBJ1-4; 10 nucleotides align to TRBD1. Losses at the gene ends were 6 bases for V and 3 bases for J; bases not matched to a gene: 7. Germline CDR1 and CDR2: ENHRY and SYGVKD. CDR3 length: 16 residues. The CDR3: CAISTGTGVSNEKLFF. CDR3 DNA, as far as it was read: TGTGCCATCAGCACCGGGACAGGGGTTTCTAATGAAAAA.

In this sample, this clone turned up many times. The missing CDR3 end, 3 residues past where the read stops, is filled in from the germline J gene. The chain recombines TRBV4-2 with TRBJ2-1; D gene unclear. The CDR3 consists of 13 residues. Between the trimmed V and J ends, which lost 1 base and 5 bases, there was a span of 6 bases. CDR1 is LGHNA, CDR2 YNFKEQ, per germline. The CDR3: CASSQVSDNEQFF. The part of the CDR3 DNA that was read is TGTGCCAGCAGCCAAGTTTCAGACAATGAG.

This clone was picked up many times. The read finishes 3 residues shy of the CDR3 end, and the germline J gene is used to complete it. J is TRBJ2-5 and V is TRBV5-4; the match to TRBD1 covers 9 bases. V trimming: 4 bases; J trimming: 2 bases; junction bases outside the gene matches: 3. The CDR3 has 14 amino acids. The germline CDR1 and CDR2 sequences are SGHNT and YYREEE (reference sequence). The CDR3 bases that were read are TGTGCCAGCAGCCCAGGACAGGGGCAAGAGACC. It encodes CASSPGQGQET. The whole CDR3 protein is CASSPGQGQETQYF. The whole variable domain, remainder taken from reference TRBV5-4 and TRBJ2-5, is ETGVTQSPTHLIKTRGQQVTLRCSSQSGHNTVSWYQQALGQGPQFIFQYYREEENGRGNFPPRFSGLQFPNYSSELNVNALELDDSALYLCASSPGQGQETQYFGPGTRLLVL.

This clone was observed a handful of times. The CDR3 extends 3 residues past the end of the read, so its final part is completed from the germline J gene. The gene calls are TRBV11-1 and TRBJ2-7; TRBD1 is a possible D gene (5 bases). Germline CDR1 SGHAT, CDR2 FQDESV (reference sequence). The CDR3 sequence is 12 residues long. Trimming shortened V by 5 bases and J by 3 bases, and 8 bases separated the two germline ends. CDR3 DNA, as far as it was read: TGTGCCAGCAGCCGTCAGGGCTACGAG. It encodes CASSRQGYE. The CDR3 reads in full as CASSRQGYEQYF. The full variable domain, its missing parts supplied by reference TRBV11-1 and TRBJ2-7, is EAEVAQSPRYKITEKSQAVAFWCDPISGHATLYWYRQILGQGPELLVQFQDESVVDDSQLPKDRFSAERLKGVDSTLKIQPAELGDSAMYLCASSRQGYEQYFGPGTRLTVT.

This clone was counted ten times or more. The read ends 3 residues early relative to the CDR3; the germline J gene fills the gap. The V call is TRBV7-8, the J call TRBJ2-3, with a tentative D call TRBD2 (5 bases). CDR3 length: 14 residues. Germline V gene data show CDR1 as SGHVS and CDR2 as FQNEAQ. V was clipped by 0 bases and J by 8 bases, with 12 bases between them. The CDR3 bases that were read are TGTGCCAGCAGCTTAGCTGGGGTACGGGGTACG. Translated: CASSLAGVRGT. The CDR3 reads in full as CASSLAGVRGTQYF.

Points on this clone: The CDR3 is cut off 3 residues early in the read; its end comes from the germline J gene. The chain has TRBV6-2 or TRBV6-3 and TRBJ1-2, with D unclear. The germline gives CDR1 MNHEY, CDR2 SVGEGT. This CDR3 comprises 13 residues. The V end was cut by 6 bases, the J end by 6 bases, with 14 bases between. The sequenced part of the CDR3 DNA is TGTGCCAGCAGGAGGGTACGAACGGATGGC. This sequence encodes CASRRVRTDG. The full CDR3 protein is CASRRVRTDGYTF.

This clone was found a few times. The read falls 3 residues short of the CDR3 end, and the missing part is taken from the germline J gene. V gene TRBV7-7 combines with J gene TRBJ2-1; 7 positions agree with TRBD2. Germline V CDR1 and CDR2: SSHAT, FNYEAQ (reference sequence). V trimming: 5 bases; J trimming: 0 bases; junction bases outside the gene matches: 7. The CDR3 covers 16 residues. CDR3 bases read: TGTGCCAGCAGCCCCACTAGCGCCTCCTCCTACAATGAG. Encoded protein: CASSPTSASSYNE. The whole CDR3 sequence reads CASSPTSASSYNEQFF.

This clone showed up many times. The read falls 3 residues short of the CDR3 end, and the missing part is taken from the germline J gene. The rearrangement uses TRBV5-1 and TRBJ2-3; 9 nucleotides match TRBD1. The CDR3 extends over 16 amino acids. Looked up from germline, CDR1 is SGHRS and CDR2 is YFSETQ. The V segment lost 4 bases and the J segment 2 bases; nucleotides outside the gene matches: 8. The CDR3 bases that were read are TGCGCCAGCAGCGGGTCCGGGACAGGGCTCACAGATACG. As protein: CASSGSGTGLTDT. The full-length CDR3 reads as CASSGSGTGLTDTQYF. The whole variable domain, filled in from reference TRBV5-1 and TRBJ2-3, reads KAGVTQTPRYLIKTRGQQVTLSCSPISGHRSVSWYQQTPGQGLQFLFEYFSETQRNKGNFPGRFSGRQFSNSRSEMNVSTLELGDSALYLCASSGSGTGLTDTQYFGPGTRLTVL.

At least ten counts were recorded for this clone. Read coverage stops 3 residues before the CDR3 terminus; the germline J gene supplies the remainder. This sequence joins TRBV30 and TRBJ2-5; possibly TRBD2 for D (5 bases). The CDR3 is 13 residues long. The germline V and J ends were trimmed by 0 bases and 5 bases, with 10 bases remaining between them. From germline, CDR1 is GTSNPN and CDR2 SVGIG (reference sequence). The CDR3 bases that were read are TGTGCCTGGAGTGTATCTAGCTTGGAGACC. It specifies CAWSVSSLET. The entire CDR3 protein is CAWSVSSLETQYF.

This clone was seen at least ten times. The CDR3 extends 3 residues past the end of the read, so its final part is completed from the germline J gene. The V and J genes are TRBV20-1 and TRBJ1-4, with 7 bases aligning to TRBD1. The junction had 8 bases not matched to a gene; V was cut back by 3 bases and J by 4 bases. CDR1 DFQATT and CDR2 SNEGSKA come from the germline V gene (reference sequence). The CDR3 length is 15 residues. CDR3 loop: CSASPRQGSNEKLFF. CDR3 bases read: TGCAGTGCTAGCCCCCGACAGGGCAGTAATGAAAAA.

This clone was seen many times. The CDR3 end is not reached by the read, which stops 3 residues before it; the germline J gene fills it in. The chain joins TRBV7-9 to TRBJ1-2, with D perhaps matching TRBD1 (6 bases). The germline V gene has CDR1 SEHNR and CDR2 FQNEAQ (reference sequence). The CDR3 sequence is 15 residues long. CDR3 DNA, as far as it was read: TGTGCCAGCAGATTTAGCGGGTCAGGGGAAGAGGGC. As protein: CASRFSGSGEEG. The whole CDR3 protein reads CASRFSGSGEEGYTF.